The clone carrying this TCR beta chain was found once. Assay used: immunoSEQ multiplex PCR; TCRdb lists only in-frame clones, some missing. The table has about 71,000 clones, roughly 78% seen once. The entry originates in a study of OX40 agonist ivuxolimab in advanced cancers. The overall study: From about 20 to 80 years was the age range, with a mean of roughly 64 years, and 65% to 90% were male.

The CDR3 has 13 amino acids. Germline values: CDR1 GTSNPN, CDR2 SVGIG (reference sequence). Trimming left V 3 bases short and J 6 bases short, with 9 bases between. The sequence came from an adult with an advanced solid tumor such as melanoma, head and neck, liver or kidney cancer. Sequencing was performed on CD4+ or CD8+ T cells sorted from blood, taken in a trial of the OX40 agonist ivuxolimab. The chain joins TRBV30 to TRBJ1-6; D perhaps matches TRBD1 (6 bases). The CDR3 nucleotides read TGTGCCTGGAGCGGCAGGGGTAATTCACCCCTCCACTTT. Translating it yields CAWSGRGNSPLHF.